This TCR beta chain came from a study of blood T cells in healthy people across ages. Study-level findings and limits: CMV status of donors was not determined, possibly confounding expanded clonotype changes. A roughly linear age-dependent decrease characterized TCR beta diversity per million T cells. In long-lived donors, naive CD4+ cell counts and diversity exceeded those of aged donors. Strong correlation existed between TCR beta diversity and naive T cell percentage.

Of note for this clonotype: No antigen is known for it.

The second PCR ran roughly 6 to 12 cycles with a sample-barcoded 5' primer and J-beta primers. Using its own MiXCR run on the 5' RACE reads, TCRdb lists one record per CDR3 protein. Of 1,500,000 or so distinct CDR3 sequences listed, approximately 59% are singletons. Per germline, CDR1 MNHEY and CDR2 SVGAGI. CDR3 length: 14 amino acids. The sequence was obtained from a man aged 18-30 years in good health. The chain couples TRBV6-5 to TRBJ2-5; 10 bases line up with TRBD2. The assigned J gene may be wrong: the sequence end matches TRBJ2-7 better. Input material: blood. CDR3 sequence (DNA): TGTGCCAGCAGCCAGCGGGAGGGTCCCTACGAGCAGTACTTC. Its protein is CASSQREGPYEQYF.